Reported below is one TCR beta chain. Which antigen it targets is not known. No base-level quality is on record; no much larger clone is a single base apart. Every donor in the study was a healthy Caucasian. Three pairs of female monozygotic twins, all aged roughly 18 to 29 years, were included in the twin cohort. RNA for TCR libraries was isolated from peripheral blood mononuclear cells. The method behind the library was 5' RACE. The instrument was an Illumina HiSeq 2000. Template switching added a universal primer binding site, and the final cDNA carried a unique molecular identifier that allowed TCR cDNA molecules to be counted accurately. Specific primers in the conserved constant-segment region were used to synthesize first-strand cDNA for TCR alpha and beta chains. To control for contamination, every cDNA library was double barcoded, receiving both a SMART-Mk sample barcode and Illumina barcodes. Two successive PCR steps introduced TruSeq adapter sequences along with Illumina sample barcodes. TCR alpha and beta cDNA libraries were sequenced on the Illumina HiSeq platform with custom primers. In the paper's pipeline: Unique molecular identifiers were extracted from raw reads with MiGEC, and CDR3 positions were determined with MiXCR. For each individual, recombination models were inferred using an EM algorithm with the repgenHMM and IGoR tools. The tcR package in R was used for shared clonotype analysis, with sharing normalized by the product of cloneset sizes. To study raw recombination without the effects of thymic and clonal selection, out-of-frame nonproductive sequences were analyzed. TCRdb took the public reads, trimmed them with fastp at Q25, ran MiXCR for clone calling and kept in-frame beta chains. Every CDR3 protein is listed once, alongside the most common genes and DNA of its rows. The V and J calls come from TCRdb's annotation, not from the publication. This sample lists some 790,000 distinct CDR3 sequences; 18% were detected once. 13% of the sample is held by the ten biggest clonotypes.

The data derive from a study of identical twins (dated by TCRdb to about 2016). For context, the study as a whole: To test whether fetal clonotypes persist, this study deep-sequenced TCR alpha and beta repertoires from monozygotic twins, from unrelated adults of various ages, and from cord blood. To rule out contamination, replicate twin experiments were performed at different times with different library preparation protocols.

The CDR3 spans 12 residues, from the cysteine through the phenylalanine. The read is trimmed to its CDR3 DNA, 36 bases read in frame from base 1. Deletion took 6 bases off V and 4 bases off J, with a span of 9 bases between the germline ends. The paper's findings and limits, for the study overall: Excess twin sharing in beta out-of-frame sequences was weaker because fewer shared sequences lowered the signal-to-noise ratio. Compared with coincidental sharing between unrelated individuals, out-of-frame TCR alpha sequences shared between twins had an excess of sequences with low generation probability. In monozygotic twins, out-of-frame TCR alpha sharing was systematically underestimated by recombination models, although the models agreed with sharing between unrelated individuals. Fewer insertions were carried by abundant cord blood beta clonotypes, a similar but weaker trend appeared in young adult naive repertoires, and no such trend appeared in memory repertoires. Zero-insertion analyses could be partly confounded by invariant T cells such as MAIT and iNKT, though diverse VJ usage argued against such confounding for most clonotypes. Because the same donors could not be followed over many years, the conclusions relied on cross-sectional statistical analysis.

The same data also contributed to another study, on T cells expressing NK-cell markers. The second study, in turn, reports: In sorted CD3+CD56+NKG2C+, CD3+CD56+NKG2C- and CD3+CD56-NKG2C+ T-cell subsets from about eight donors, TCR beta-chain repertoires were profiled. Of the eight sequenced donors, seven were found to be HCMV-seropositive and one was found to be HCMV-seronegative. To restrict sorting to alphabetaTCR-expressing T cells, an anti-gammadeltaTCR antibody was added in several experiments. In six donors, the dominant CD3+CD56+NKG2C+ clonotypes were among the top 10 CD8+ clonotypes and accounted for roughly 1.0-7.0% of CD8+ T cells. Those dominant clonotypes were again the most abundant among CD3+CD56-NKG2C+ cells in a handful of donors, at roughly 28.3-60.1%. Whether the expanded NKG2C-expressing T cell clones were specific for HCMV antigens was left unclear. All eight donors whose samples were sequenced were randomly selected healthy volunteers, three of them men and five women. A commercial ELISA kit detecting HCMV-specific IgG in serum was used to determine HCMV serostatus. For several donors, unsorted PBMC were also used to sequence bulk peripheral blood T-cell repertoires. Reads were demultiplexed and grouped by UMI with MIGEC, and clonotypes were assembled and quantified with MiTCR. To exclude erroneous sequences, any TCR cDNA sequence not supported by at least two reads was discarded. The tcR package was used for downstream repertoire analysis, with clonotypes matched between fractions based on CDR3 nucleotide sequence plus V segment. Antigen specificity was annotated against VDJdb with VDJmatch, allowing one amino acid substitution in CDR3.

The sequenced sample was PBMCs. Here the chain combines TRBV12-3 or TRBV12-4 and TRBJ1-1, with the identity of the D gene unclear. The sequence was collected from a woman between 18 and 29 years old in good health. Here the CDR3 is given as CASSPAGTEAFF. Here is the DNA: TGTGCCAGCAGCCCCGCGGGCACTGAAGCTTTCTTT.